Reported below is one TCR beta chain. What antigen it recognizes has not been identified. No base quality information exists; no much larger clone differs at one position. This specimen belongs to a study of shared clonotypes between healthy human individuals (TCRdb year 2020). Notes on the research overall: Three men and two women, aged 18 to 49 years, made up the cohort. Different laboratories and diverse techniques were used to prepare libraries and sequence TCR repertoires, to increase sequencing depth and limit assay-specific biases. Between about 0.85 and 8.9 billion PBMCs per donor were obtained by leukapheresis. For each donor, CD4 naive and CD4 memory were each run on three plates, CD8 naive on two plates, and CD8 memory on one plate. The study deeply sequenced blood TCR repertoires of five healthy adults to estimate repertoire size and the extent of clonotype sharing between individuals.

Paper-wide results and their limitations: Incomplete sequencing was indicated by rarefaction of sorted-subset datasets, despite the large sequencing depth. Sampling was restricted to blood, and TCR repertoires in tissue are likely to differ from TCR repertoires in blood. Sharing across a handful of donors was observed for around 5% of naive CD4, 3.5% of naive CD8, over 2% of memory CD4, and approximately 0.41% of memory CD8 clonotypes. The genetic and exposure-history diversity represented was limited by the small number of donors. Higher generation probabilities were observed for clonotypes shared by all four sorted-subset donors than for non-shared clonotypes. Pairwise subsampling indicated that sequencing depth was expected to affect the degree of clonotype sharing among donors. Naive subsets generally had larger estimated clonotype richness than memory subsets did.

CD8 naive samples consisted of CD45RO-negative cells that were positively selected for CCR7, yielding a CD45RA+CCR7+ population without TemRA cells. Healthy HIV-negative adults with no recently reported acute infections or vaccinations were included as donors. Only Caucasian adults living in Nashville, Tennessee, USA were represented among the donors. Blood was obtained by leukapheresis, after which PBMCs were separated by Ficoll-Histopaque density gradient centrifugation and cryopreserved in liquid nitrogen vapor phase. Analytical flow cytometry was used to check the purity and quantity of each magnetically sorted T cell population. From each sorted fraction, genomic DNA was isolated and quantified by UV absorbance on a Nanodrop 2000c. V drops 11 bases and J drops 7 bases, leaving 18 bases in between. The CDR3 goes from the cysteine to the phenylalanine over 14 residues. The CDR3 DNA has 42 bases and is translated from base 1. Via the germline V gene, CDR1 is MNHNS and CDR2 SASEGT.

Using the deep immunoSEQ assay, multiplex PCR amplified TCR CDR3 regions from genomic DNA. Genomic DNA extracted from each cell subset was distributed evenly over all wells of several immunoSEQ 96-well plates, and each plate served as one replicate. For sorted subsets, each replicate PCR was loaded with about 0.2 ug genomic DNA, equivalent to some 27,000 T cell genomes. The purified libraries were quantified using a Qubit 3.0 fluorometer, sized with a Bioanalyzer 2100, and then quantified again using the KAPA Library Quantification kit. Every immunoSEQ 96-well plate was sequenced on a separate single-read 150-cycle Illumina NextSeq 550 flow cell. In the authors' own workflow: Because the immunoSEQ output held only junctional sequences and lacked quality scores, the filtering could not match the filtering applied to full-length reads. Sequences were annotated with PyIR, a Python wrapper for IgBLAST v1.9, and V/J genes and CDR3 were assigned using IMGT germline references. Reads were removed for weak V/J assignments (E-value above 1e-6), missing CDR3, stop codons, out-of-frame junctions, or ambiguous translated residues. V3J clonotypes were defined by identical inferred V gene, J gene, and CDR3 amino acid sequence. The percentage overlap between two repertoires was calculated by dividing the number of shared unique clonotypes by the size of the smaller repertoire. Repertoire richness was assessed with RTK rarefaction, the Chao1 estimator, and Recon v2.1 estimates of unobserved clonotypes. OLGA was used to compute generation probabilities for all TCRbeta clonotypes that the gDNA method yielded from a few donors. What TCRdb holds here is the immuneACCESS table cut down to in-frame rearrangements. Part of the clones is not present; checked against another copy, under half of the missing clones reflect an unresolved V gene, and the others are unexplained. That table furnishes V, J and clone size, whereas the DNA furnished D and trimming. The sample records 2 million or so clones, approximately 94% of which are singletons. In total, the top ten clones hold around 1.1% of the sample.

The chain is encoded by TRBV6-1 joined to TRBJ1-6, with TRBD1 tentatively as D gene (6 bases match). The sequenced sample consisted of naive CD8+ T cells sorted from blood. What this sample's cell subset or site label stands for: CD45RA+CCR7+. The source of this sequence is a young man in good health. The DNA reads TGTGCCGTCGGGGGCAGGTCAGGGAATTCACCCCTCCACTTT. Its coded protein is CAVGGRSGNSPLHF.